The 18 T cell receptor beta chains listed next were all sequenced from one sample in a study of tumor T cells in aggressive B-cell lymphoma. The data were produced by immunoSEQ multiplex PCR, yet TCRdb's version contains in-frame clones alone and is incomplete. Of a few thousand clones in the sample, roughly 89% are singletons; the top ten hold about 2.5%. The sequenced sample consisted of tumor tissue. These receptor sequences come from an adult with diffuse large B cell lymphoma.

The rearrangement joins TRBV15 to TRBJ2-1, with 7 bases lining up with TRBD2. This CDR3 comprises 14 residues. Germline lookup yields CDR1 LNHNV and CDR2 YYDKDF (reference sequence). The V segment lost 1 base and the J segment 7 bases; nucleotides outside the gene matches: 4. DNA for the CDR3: TGTGCCACCAGCAGAGTTTGGGAGGGGAATGAGCAGTTCTTC. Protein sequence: CATSRVWEGNEQFF. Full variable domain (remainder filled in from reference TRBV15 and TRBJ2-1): DAMVIQNPRYQVTQFGKPVTLSCSQTLNHNVMYWYQQKSSQAPKLLFHYYDKDFNNEADTPDNFQSRRPNTSFCFLDIRSPGLGDTAMYLCATSRVWEGNEQFFGPGTRLTVL.

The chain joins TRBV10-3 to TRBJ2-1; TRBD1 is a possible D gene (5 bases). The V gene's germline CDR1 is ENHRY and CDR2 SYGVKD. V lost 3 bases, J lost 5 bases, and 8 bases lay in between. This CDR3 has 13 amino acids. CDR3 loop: CAISEQVNNEQFF. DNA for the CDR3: TGTGCCATCAGTGAACAGGTCAACAATGAGCAGTTCTTC.

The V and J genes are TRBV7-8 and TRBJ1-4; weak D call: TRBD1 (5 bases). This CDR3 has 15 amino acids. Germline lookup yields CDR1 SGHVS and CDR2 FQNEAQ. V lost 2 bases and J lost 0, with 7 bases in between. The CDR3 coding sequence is TGTGCCAGCAGCTTAACGGGGGCAACTAATGAAAAACTGTTTTTT. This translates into CASSLTGATNEKLFF.

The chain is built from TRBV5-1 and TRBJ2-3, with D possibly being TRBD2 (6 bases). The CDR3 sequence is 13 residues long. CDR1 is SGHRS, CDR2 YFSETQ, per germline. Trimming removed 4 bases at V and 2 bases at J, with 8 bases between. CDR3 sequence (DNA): TGCGCCAGCAGCCGGGACTTCACAGATACGCAGTATTTT. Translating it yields CASSRDFTDTQYF.

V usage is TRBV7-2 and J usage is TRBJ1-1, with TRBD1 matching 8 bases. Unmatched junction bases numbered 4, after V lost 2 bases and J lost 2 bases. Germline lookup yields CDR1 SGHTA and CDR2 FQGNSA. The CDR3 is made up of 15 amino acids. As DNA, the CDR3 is TGTGCCAGCAGCTTACTAGGACAGGGCAACACTGAAGCTTTCTTT. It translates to CASSLLGQGNTEAFF.

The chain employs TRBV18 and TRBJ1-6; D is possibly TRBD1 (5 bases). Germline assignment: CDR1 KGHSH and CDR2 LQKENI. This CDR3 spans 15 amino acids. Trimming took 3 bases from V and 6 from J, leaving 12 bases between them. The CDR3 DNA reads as TGTGCCAGCTCACCGCCGGCGGGGGGTAATTCACCCCTCCACTTT. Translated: CASSPPAGGNSPLHF.

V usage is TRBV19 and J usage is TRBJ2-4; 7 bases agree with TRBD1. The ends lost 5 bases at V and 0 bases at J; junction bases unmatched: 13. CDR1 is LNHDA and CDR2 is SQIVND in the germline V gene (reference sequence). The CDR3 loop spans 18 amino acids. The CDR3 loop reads CASSAPGQIQLAKNIQYF. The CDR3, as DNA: TGTGCCAGTAGTGCCCCGGGACAGATACAGCTAGCCAAAAACATTCAGTACTTC.

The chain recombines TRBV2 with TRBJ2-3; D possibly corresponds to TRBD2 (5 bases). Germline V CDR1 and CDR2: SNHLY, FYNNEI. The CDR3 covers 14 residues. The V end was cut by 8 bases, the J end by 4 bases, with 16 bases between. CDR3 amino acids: CASLLGLLSDTQYF. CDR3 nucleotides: TGTGCCAGCTTACTAGGTTTGTTGTCAGATACGCAGTATTTT.

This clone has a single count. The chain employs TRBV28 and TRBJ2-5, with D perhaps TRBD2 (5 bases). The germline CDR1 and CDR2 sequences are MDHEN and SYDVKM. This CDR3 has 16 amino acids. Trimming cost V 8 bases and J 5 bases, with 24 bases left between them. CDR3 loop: CASVGRGPDSWETQYF. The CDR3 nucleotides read TGTGCCAGCGTAGGCCGAGGGCCGGATTCCTGGGAGACCCAGTACTTC.

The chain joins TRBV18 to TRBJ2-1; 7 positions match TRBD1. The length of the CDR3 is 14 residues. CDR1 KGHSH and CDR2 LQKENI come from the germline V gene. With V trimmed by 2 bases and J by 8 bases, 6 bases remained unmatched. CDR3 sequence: CASSPNTGVDEQFF. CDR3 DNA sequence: TGTGCCAGCTCACCAAACACAGGGGTGGATGAGCAGTTCTTC.

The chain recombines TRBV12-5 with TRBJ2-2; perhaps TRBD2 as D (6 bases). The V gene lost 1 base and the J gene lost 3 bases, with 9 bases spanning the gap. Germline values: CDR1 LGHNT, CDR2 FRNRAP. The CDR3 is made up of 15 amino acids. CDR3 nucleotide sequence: TGTGCTAGTGGTTTGGGGGGGACTTACACCGGGGAGCTGTTTTTT. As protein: CASGLGGTYTGELFF.

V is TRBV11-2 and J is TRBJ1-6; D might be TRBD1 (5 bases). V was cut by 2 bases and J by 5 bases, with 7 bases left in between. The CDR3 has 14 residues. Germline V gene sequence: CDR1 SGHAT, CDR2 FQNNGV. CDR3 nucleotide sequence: TGTGCCAGCAGCTTACGGGGGAATAATTCACCCCTCCACTTT. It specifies CASSLRGNNSPLHF.

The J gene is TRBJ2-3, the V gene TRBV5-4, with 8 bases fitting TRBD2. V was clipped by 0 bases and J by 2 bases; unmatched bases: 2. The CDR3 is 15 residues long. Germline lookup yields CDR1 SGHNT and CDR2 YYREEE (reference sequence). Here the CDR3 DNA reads TGTGCCAGCAGCTTGGATAGCGGGATCACAGATACGCAGTATTTT. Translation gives CASSLDSGITDTQYF.

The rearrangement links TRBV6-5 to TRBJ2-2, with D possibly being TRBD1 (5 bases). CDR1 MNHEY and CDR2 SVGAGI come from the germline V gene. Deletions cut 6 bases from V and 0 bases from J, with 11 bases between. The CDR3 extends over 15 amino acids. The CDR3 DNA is TGTGCCAGCAGACAGACAGTCGCGAACACCGGGGAGCTGTTTTTT. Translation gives CASRQTVANTGELFF.

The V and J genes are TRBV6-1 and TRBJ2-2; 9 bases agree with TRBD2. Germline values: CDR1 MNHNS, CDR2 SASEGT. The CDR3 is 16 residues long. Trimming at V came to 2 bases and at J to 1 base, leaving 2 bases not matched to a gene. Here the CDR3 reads CASSEWTSENTGELFF. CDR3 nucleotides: TGTGCCAGCAGTGAATGGACTAGCGAGAACACCGGGGAGCTGTTTTTT.

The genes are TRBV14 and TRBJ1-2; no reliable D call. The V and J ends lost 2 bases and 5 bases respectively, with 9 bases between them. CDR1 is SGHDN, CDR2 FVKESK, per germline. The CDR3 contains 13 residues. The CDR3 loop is CASSQKTFYGYTF. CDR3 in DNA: TGTGCCAGCAGCCAAAAAACATTTTATGGCTACACCTTC. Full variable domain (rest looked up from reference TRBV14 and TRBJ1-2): EAGVTQFPSHSVIEKGQTVTLRCDPISGHDNLYWYRRVMGKEIKFLLHFVKESKQDESGMPNNRFLAERTGGTYSTLKVQPAELEDSGVYFCASSQKTFYGYTFGSGTRLTVV.

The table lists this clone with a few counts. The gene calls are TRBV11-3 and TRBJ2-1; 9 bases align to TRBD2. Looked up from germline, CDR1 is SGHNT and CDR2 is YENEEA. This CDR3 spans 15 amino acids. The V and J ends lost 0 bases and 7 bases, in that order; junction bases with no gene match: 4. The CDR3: CASSLDAGGVNEQFF. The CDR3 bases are TGTGCCAGCAGCTTAGATGCGGGGGGGGTGAATGAGCAGTTCTTC.

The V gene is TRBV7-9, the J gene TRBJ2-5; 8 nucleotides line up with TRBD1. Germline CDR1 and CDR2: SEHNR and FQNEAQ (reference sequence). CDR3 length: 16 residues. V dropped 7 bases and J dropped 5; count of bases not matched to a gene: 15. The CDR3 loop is CASTKPGQVGSETQYF. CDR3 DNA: TGTGCCAGCACCAAACCGGGACAGGTCGGTAGTGAGACCCAGTACTTC.